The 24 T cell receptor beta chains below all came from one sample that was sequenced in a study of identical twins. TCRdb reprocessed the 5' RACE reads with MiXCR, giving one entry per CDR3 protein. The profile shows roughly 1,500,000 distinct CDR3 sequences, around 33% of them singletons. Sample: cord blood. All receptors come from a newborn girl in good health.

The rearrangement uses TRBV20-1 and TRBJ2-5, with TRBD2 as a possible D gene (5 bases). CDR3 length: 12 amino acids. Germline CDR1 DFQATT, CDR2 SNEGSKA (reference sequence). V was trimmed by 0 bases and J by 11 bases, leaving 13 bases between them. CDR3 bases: TGCAGTGCTAGAGATCGTCTCGGGGAGCAGTACTTC. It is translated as CSARDRLGEQYF.

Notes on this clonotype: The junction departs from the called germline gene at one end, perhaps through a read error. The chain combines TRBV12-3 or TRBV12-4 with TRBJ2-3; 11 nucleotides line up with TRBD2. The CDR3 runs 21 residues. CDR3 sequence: CASSLRLAGGLLLGSTDAQYF. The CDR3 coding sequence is TGTGCCAGCAGTTTAAGGCTAGCGGGAGGACTATTACTTGGGAGCACAGATGCGCAGTATTTT.

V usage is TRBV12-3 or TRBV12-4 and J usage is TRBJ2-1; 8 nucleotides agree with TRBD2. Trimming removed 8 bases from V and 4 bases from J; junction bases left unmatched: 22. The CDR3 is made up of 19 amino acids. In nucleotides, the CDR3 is TGTGCCAGCCCCTACTTGCGAGCGGGGGCCCCGAAGAGTTACAATGAGCAGTTCTTC. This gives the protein CASPYLRAGAPKSYNEQFF.

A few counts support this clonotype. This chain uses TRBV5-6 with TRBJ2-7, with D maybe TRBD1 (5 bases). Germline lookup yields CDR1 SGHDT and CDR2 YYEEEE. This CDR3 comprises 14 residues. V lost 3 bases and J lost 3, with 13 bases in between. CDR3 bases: TGTGCCAGCAGCTCTCCGACAGTTCACTACGAGCAGTACTTC. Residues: CASSSPTVHYEQYF.

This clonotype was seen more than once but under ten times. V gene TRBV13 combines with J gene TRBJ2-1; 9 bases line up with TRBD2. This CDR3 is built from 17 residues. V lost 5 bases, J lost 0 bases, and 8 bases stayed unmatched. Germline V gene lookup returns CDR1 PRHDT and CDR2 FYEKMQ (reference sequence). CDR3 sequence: CASSGPLAGISYNEQFF. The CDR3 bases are TGTGCCAGCAGCGGACCCCTAGCGGGGATCTCCTACAATGAGCAGTTCTTC.

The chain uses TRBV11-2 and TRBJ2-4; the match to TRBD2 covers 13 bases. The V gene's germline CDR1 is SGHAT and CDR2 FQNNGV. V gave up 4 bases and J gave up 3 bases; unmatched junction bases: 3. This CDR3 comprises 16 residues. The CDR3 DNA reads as TGTGCCAGCAGCTCTACTAGCGGGAGGGTCAAAAACATTCAGTACTTC. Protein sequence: CASSSTSGRVKNIQYF.

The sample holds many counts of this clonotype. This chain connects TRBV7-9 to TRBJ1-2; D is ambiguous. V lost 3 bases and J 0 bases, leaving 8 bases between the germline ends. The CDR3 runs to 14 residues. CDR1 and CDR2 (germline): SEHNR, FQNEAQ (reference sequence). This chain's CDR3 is CASSLRPANYGYTF. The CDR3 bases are TGTGCCAGCAGCTTGCGACCGGCTAACTATGGCTACACCTTC.

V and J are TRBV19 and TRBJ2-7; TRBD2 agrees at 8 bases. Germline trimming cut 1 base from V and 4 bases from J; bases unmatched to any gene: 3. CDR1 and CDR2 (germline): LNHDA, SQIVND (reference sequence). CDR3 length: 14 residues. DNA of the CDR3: TGTGCCAGTAGTATAGCGGGAGGGAGATACGAGCAGTACTTC. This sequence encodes CASSIAGGRYEQYF. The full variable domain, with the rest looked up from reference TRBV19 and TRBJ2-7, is DGGITQSPKYLFRKEGQNVTLSCEQNLNHDAMYWYRQDPGQGLRLIYYSQIVNDFQKGDIAEGYSVSREKKESFPLTVTSAQKNPTAFYLCASSIAGGRYEQYFGPGTRLTVT.

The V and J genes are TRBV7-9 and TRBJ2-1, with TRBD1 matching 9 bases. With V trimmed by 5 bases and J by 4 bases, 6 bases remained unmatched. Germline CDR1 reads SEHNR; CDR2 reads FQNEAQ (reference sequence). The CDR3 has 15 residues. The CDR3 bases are TGTGCCAGCAGCACCGGACAGGGGCAGTACAATGAGCAGTTCTTC. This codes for CASSTGQGQYNEQFF.

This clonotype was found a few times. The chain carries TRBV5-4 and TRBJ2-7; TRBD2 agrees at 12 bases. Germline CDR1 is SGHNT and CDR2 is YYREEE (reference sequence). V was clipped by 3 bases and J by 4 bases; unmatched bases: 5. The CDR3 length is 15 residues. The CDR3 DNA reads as TGTGCCAGCAGCTCGTACGGGACTAGCGGGTACGAGCAGTACTTC. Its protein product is CASSSYGTSGYEQYF. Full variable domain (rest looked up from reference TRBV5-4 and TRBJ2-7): ETGVTQSPTHLIKTRGQQVTLRCSSQSGHNTVSWYQQALGQGPQFIFQYYREEENGRGNFPPRFSGLQFPNYSSELNVNALELDDSALYLCASSSYGTSGYEQYFGPGTRLTVT.

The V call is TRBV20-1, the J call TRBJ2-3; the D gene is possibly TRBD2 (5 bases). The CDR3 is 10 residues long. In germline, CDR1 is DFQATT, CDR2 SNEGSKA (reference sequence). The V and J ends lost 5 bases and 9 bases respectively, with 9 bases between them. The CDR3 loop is CSARDLTQYF. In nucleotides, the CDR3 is TGCAGTGCTCGGGATCTGACGCAGTATTTT.

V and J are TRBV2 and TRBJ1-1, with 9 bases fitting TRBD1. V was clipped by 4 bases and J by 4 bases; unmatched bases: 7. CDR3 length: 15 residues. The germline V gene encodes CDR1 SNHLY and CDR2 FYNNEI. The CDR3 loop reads CASSGQTGGGTEAFF. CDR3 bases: TGTGCCAGCAGTGGCCAGACAGGGGGTGGCACTGAAGCTTTCTTT.

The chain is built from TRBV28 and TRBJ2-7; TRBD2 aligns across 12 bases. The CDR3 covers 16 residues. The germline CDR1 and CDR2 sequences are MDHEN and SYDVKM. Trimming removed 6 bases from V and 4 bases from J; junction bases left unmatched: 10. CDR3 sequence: CASSPTTSGSIYEQYF. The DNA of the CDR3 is TGTGCCAGCAGCCCTACGACTAGCGGGAGCATTTACGAGCAGTACTTC.

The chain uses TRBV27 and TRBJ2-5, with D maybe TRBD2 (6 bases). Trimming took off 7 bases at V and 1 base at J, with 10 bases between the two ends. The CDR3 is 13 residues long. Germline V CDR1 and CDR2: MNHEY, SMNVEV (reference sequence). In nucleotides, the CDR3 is TGTGCCAGCAAACTAGCCTTCCAAGAGACCCAGTACTTC. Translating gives CASKLAFQETQYF.

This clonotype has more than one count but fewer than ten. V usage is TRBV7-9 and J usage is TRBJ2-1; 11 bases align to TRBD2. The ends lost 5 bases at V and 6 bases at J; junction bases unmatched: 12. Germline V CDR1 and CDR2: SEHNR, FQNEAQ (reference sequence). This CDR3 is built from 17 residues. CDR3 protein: CASSILFRTSGPNEQFF. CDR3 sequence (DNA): TGTGCCAGCAGCATACTCTTTAGGACTAGCGGGCCCAATGAGCAGTTCTTC.

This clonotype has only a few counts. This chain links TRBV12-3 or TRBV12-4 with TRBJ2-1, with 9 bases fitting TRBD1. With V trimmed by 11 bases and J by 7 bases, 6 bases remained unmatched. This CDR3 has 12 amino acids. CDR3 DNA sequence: TGTGCCGTCGAGGACAGGGGTAATGAGCAGTTCTTC. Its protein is CAVEDRGNEQFF.

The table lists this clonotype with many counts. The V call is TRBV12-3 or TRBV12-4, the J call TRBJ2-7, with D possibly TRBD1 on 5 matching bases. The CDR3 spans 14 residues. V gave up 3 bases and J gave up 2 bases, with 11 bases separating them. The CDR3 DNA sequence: TGTGCCAGCAGTTTTACCAGGGATCCCTACGAGCAGTACTTC. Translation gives CASSFTRDPYEQYF.

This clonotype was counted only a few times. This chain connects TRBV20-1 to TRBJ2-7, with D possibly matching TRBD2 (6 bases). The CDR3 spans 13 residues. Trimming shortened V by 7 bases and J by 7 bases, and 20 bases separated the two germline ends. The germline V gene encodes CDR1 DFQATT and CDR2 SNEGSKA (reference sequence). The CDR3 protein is CSVRLASYNEQYF. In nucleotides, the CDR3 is TGCAGTGTGAGGCTAGCGAGCTACAATGAGCAGTACTTC.

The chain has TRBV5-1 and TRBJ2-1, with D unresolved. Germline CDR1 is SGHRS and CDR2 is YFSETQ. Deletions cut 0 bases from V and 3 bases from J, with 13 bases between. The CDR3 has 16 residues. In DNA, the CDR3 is TGCGCCAGCAGCTTGGGGGCCCTTGAAGGCTACAATGAGCAGTTCTTC. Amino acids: CASSLGALEGYNEQFF. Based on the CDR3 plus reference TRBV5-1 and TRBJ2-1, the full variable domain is KAGVTQTPRYLIKTRGQQVTLSCSPISGHRSVSWYQQTPGQGLQFLFEYFSETQRNKGNFPGRFSGRQFSNSRSEMNVSTLELGDSALYLCASSLGALEGYNEQFFGPGTRLTVL.

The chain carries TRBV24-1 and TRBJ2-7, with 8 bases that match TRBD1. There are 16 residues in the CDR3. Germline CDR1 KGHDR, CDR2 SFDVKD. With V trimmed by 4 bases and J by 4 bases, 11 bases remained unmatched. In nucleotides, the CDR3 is TGTGCCACCAGTGAATCCGGACAGGGATCCTTTTACGAGCAGTACTTC. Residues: CATSESGQGSFYEQYF.

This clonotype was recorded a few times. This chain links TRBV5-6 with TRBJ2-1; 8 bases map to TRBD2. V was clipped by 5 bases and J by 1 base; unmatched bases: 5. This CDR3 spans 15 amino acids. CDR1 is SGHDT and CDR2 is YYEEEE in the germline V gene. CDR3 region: CASRPLAVSYNEQFF. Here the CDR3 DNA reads TGTGCCAGCAGGCCACTAGCGGTTTCCTACAATGAGCAGTTCTTC.

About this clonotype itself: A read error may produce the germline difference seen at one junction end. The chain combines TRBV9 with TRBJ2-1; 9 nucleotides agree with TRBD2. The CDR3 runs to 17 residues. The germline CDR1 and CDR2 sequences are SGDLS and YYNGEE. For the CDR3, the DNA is TGTGCCAGCAGCGTAGGATCCGGGACTAGCCCTAACAATGGGCAGTTCTTC. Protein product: CASSVGSGTSPNNGQFF.

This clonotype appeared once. In DNA, the CDR3 is TGTGCCGGCCACAGGGGGCGAGGTACTGAAGCTTTCTTT. Amino acid sequence: CAGHRGRGTEAFF. The rearrangement uses TRBV6-5 and TRBJ1-1, with TRBD1 identical over 9 bases. The length of the CDR3 is 13 residues. The germline V gene has CDR1 MNHEY and CDR2 SVGAGI. J lost 5 bases, V lost 11 bases, and 9 bases had no gene match.

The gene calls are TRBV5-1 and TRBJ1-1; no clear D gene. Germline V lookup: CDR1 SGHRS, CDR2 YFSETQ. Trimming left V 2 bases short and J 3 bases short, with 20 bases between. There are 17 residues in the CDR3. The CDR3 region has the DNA TGCGCCAGCAGCTTATTTGCCCCCGGGCCGACGGACACTGAAGCTTTCTTT. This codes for CASSLFAPGPTDTEAFF.